Shown below are 29 T cell receptor beta chains from a single sample sequenced in a study of T cell responses to AZD1222 COVID-19 vaccine. Assay: immunoSEQ multiplex PCR; the TCRdb copy retains only in-frame clones and omits some. The sample holds around 50,000 clones, around 91% seen once. The specimen comprised peripheral blood, sampled 28 days after the second AZD1222 dose. All receptors come from an adult who received the AZD1222 COVID-19 vaccine.

The chain is built from TRBV7-9 and TRBJ1-4, with 10 bases fitting TRBD1. Trimming at V came to 2 bases and at J to 4 bases, leaving 4 bases not matched to a gene. The CDR3 has 16 residues. CDR1 and CDR2 (germline): SEHNR, FQNEAQ (reference sequence). CDR3 region: CASSLLGQGVNEKLFF. The CDR3 nucleotides are TGTGCCAGCAGCTTACTAGGACAGGGGGTTAATGAAAAACTGTTTTTT.

The chain uses TRBV2 and TRBJ1-5; tentative D call: TRBD1 (6 bases). CDR3 length equals 18 residues. Germline V CDR1 and CDR2: SNHLY, FYNNEI. Trimming shortened V by 6 bases and J by 0 bases, and 21 bases separated the two germline ends. The CDR3 nucleotides read TGTGCCAGCAGACAGGGACCCCTTGGGACTTATAGCAATCAGCCCCAGCATTTT. Its translation is CASRQGPLGTYSNQPQHF. The entire variable domain, with the rest obtained from reference TRBV2 and TRBJ1-5, is as follows: EPEVTQTPSHQVTQMGQEVILRCVPISNHLYFYWYRQILGQKVEFLVSFYNNEISEKSEIFDDQFSVERPDGSNFTLKIRSTKLEDSAMYFCASRQGPLGTYSNQPQHFGDGTRLSIL.

The J gene is TRBJ2-3, the V gene TRBV19; D is ambiguous. V dropped 4 bases and J dropped 0 bases, with 8 bases sitting between them. Germline V gene data show CDR1 as LNHDA and CDR2 as SQIVND (reference sequence). This CDR3 has 14 amino acids. DNA for the CDR3: TGTGCCAGTAGTACGAGACTTAGCACAGATACGCAGTATTTT. Translating gives CASSTRLSTDTQYF.

In this sample, this clone turned up once. V gene TRBV28 combines with J gene TRBJ2-3; 15 bases map to TRBD2. This CDR3 contains 17 residues. Germline assignment: CDR1 MDHEN and CDR2 SYDVKM. The junction had 9 bases not matched to a gene; V was cut back by 5 bases and J by 6 bases. This CDR3 is CASSLRTSGRARDTQYF. DNA of the CDR3: TGTGCCAGCAGTCTCCGGACTAGCGGGAGGGCCAGGGATACGCAGTATTTT. The full variable domain, completed using reference TRBV28 and TRBJ2-3, is DVKVTQSSRYLVKRTGEKVFLECVQDMDHENMFWYRQDPGLGLRLIYFSYDVKMKEKGDIPEGYSVSREKKERFSLILESASTNQTSMYLCASSLRTSGRARDTQYFGPGTRLTVL.

This chain links TRBV27 with TRBJ2-3; 11 nucleotides agree with TRBD2. The CDR3 is made up of 15 amino acids. After removal of 10 bases from V and 4 bases from J, the junction contained 10 bases not matched to a gene. Germline CDR1 reads MNHEY; CDR2 reads SMNVEV (reference sequence). CDR3 in DNA: TGTGCCACGAGGGGGGCTAGCGGGAGGTCAGATACGCAGTATTTT. Translated, it gives CATRGASGRSDTQYF.

This chain uses TRBV7-2 with TRBJ2-7, with D maybe TRBD1 (5 bases). This CDR3 region has 16 residues. V was shortened by 3 bases and J by 0 bases, with 15 bases between the two germline ends. CDR1 is SGHTA, CDR2 FQGNSA, per germline. CDR3 sequence: CASSFSSSTASYEQYF. In nucleotides, the CDR3 is TGTGCCAGCAGCTTCTCTTCCTCGACAGCCTCCTACGAGCAGTACTTC.

The rearrangement joins TRBV6-2 or TRBV6-3 to TRBJ2-6; D unclear. CDR3 length: 16 residues. The germline V gene has CDR1 MNHEY and CDR2 SVGEGT. The V end was cut by 5 bases, the J end by 5 bases, with 16 bases between. CDR3 DNA sequence: TGTGCCAGCAGTCTCCGGACCCAAGCCTGGGCCAACGTCCTGACTTTC. This encodes CASSLRTQAWANVLTF.

The chain is built from TRBV5-6 and TRBJ1-1; 8 nucleotides agree with TRBD1. The J segment lost 4 bases and the V segment lost 4 bases, leaving 6 bases of the junction unmatched. The length of the CDR3 is 14 residues. Looked up from germline, CDR1 is SGHDT and CDR2 is YYEEEE. Here the CDR3 reads CASSHRGDSTEAFF. CDR3 in DNA: TGTGCCAGCAGCCACAGGGGGGATAGCACTGAAGCTTTCTTT. Full variable domain (outside the CDR3, taken from reference TRBV5-6 and TRBJ1-1): DAGVTQSPTHLIKTRGQQVTLRCSPKSGHDTVSWYQQALGQGPQFIFQYYEEEERQRGNFPDRFSGHQFPNYSSELNVNALLLGDSALYLCASSHRGDSTEAFFGQGTRLTVV.

V and J are TRBV10-3 and TRBJ2-3; no clear D gene. Germline assignment: CDR1 ENHRY and CDR2 SYGVKD. The V end lost 2 bases, the J end lost 0 bases, and 9 bases lay between the germline ends. The CDR3 contains 15 residues. The CDR3 DNA reads as TGTGCCATCAGTGAGCGTTGGGATAGCACAGATACGCAGTATTTT. Translating it yields CAISERWDSTDTQYF.

V usage is TRBV5-1 and J usage is TRBJ2-6; D call uncertain. Trimming shortened V by 6 bases and J by 0 bases, and 7 bases separated the two germline ends. CDR1 and CDR2 from the germline V gene are SGHRS and YFSETQ. The CDR3 totals 14 residues. The CDR3 is CASKESSGANVLTF. For the CDR3, the DNA is TGCGCCAGCAAAGAGTCCTCTGGGGCCAACGTCCTGACTTTC. Together with reference TRBV5-1 and TRBJ2-6, the CDR3 gives the full variable domain: KAGVTQTPRYLIKTRGQQVTLSCSPISGHRSVSWYQQTPGQGLQFLFEYFSETQRNKGNFPGRFSGRQFSNSRSEMNVSTLELGDSALYLCASKESSGANVLTFGAGSRLTVL.

The V call is TRBV7-9, the J call TRBJ1-1, with TRBD1 matching over 7 bases. This CDR3 comprises 17 residues. V shed 0 bases and J 0 bases; nucleotides not matched to a gene: 7. The germline CDR1 and CDR2 sequences are SEHNR and FQNEAQ (reference sequence). The CDR3 is CASSLAGRQGLNTEAFF. DNA for the CDR3: TGTGCCAGCAGCTTAGCGGGGCGACAGGGCCTGAACACTGAAGCTTTCTTT.

The V and J genes are TRBV7-2 and TRBJ2-1; D perhaps matches TRBD2 (7 bases). Trimming pared 5 bases from V and 12 bases from J, leaving 26 bases between. This CDR3 contains 16 residues. Germline V gene lookup returns CDR1 SGHTA and CDR2 FQGNSA. The CDR3 DNA follows: TGTGCCAGCAGCCGCCGCCTCGCGGGGGCGGAGAGAGTGCAGTTCTTC. Its protein is CASSRRLAGAERVQFF.

V gene TRBV5-1 combines with J gene TRBJ1-1; the match to TRBD1 covers 8 bases. J gave up 5 bases and V 3 bases, and 12 bases lay outside the gene matches. Germline-derived CDR1 and CDR2 are SGHRS and YFSETQ. The CDR3 length is 16 residues. CDR3 loop: CASSSTRTGIETEAFF. The CDR3 nucleotides read TGCGCCAGCAGCTCAACCAGGACAGGGATAGAAACTGAAGCTTTCTTT.

The chain joins TRBV7-9 to TRBJ1-5, with 7 positions matching TRBD1. The germline V gene has CDR1 SEHNR and CDR2 FQNEAQ (reference sequence). Losses at the gene ends were 0 bases for V and 11 bases for J; bases not matched to a gene: 10. This CDR3 spans 15 amino acids. Written as DNA, the CDR3 is TGTGCCAGCAGCTTAGCGGGGACAGCTGGTGGTGCCCAGCATTTT. It translates to CASSLAGTAGGAQHF.

The chain couples TRBV28 to TRBJ1-3; no reliable D call. The length of the CDR3 is 16 residues. Germline-derived CDR1 and CDR2 are MDHEN and SYDVKM. Trimming took off 4 bases at V and 3 bases at J, with 16 bases between the two ends. This CDR3 is CASSYFDTLLGNTIYF. CDR3 in DNA: TGTGCCAGCAGTTATTTCGACACCCTGCTTGGAAACACCATATATTTT. The variable domain in full, completed from reference TRBV28 and TRBJ1-3, reads DVKVTQSSRYLVKRTGEKVFLECVQDMDHENMFWYRQDPGLGLRLIYFSYDVKMKEKGDIPEGYSVSREKKERFSLILESASTNQTSMYLCASSYFDTLLGNTIYFGEGSWLTVV.

V gene TRBV11-3 combines with J gene TRBJ2-7; 7 nucleotides match TRBD2. Per the germline V gene, CDR1 is SGHNT and CDR2 is YENEEA. The V and J ends lost 5 bases and 1 base, in that order; junction bases with no gene match: 2. This CDR3 region has 13 residues. As DNA, the CDR3 is TGTGCCAGCAGCCGCGGGGGATCCTACGAGCAGTACTTC. This sequence encodes CASSRGGSYEQYF.

This clone was seen a single time. The chain has TRBV5-4 and TRBJ2-3; D not certain. Germline assignment: CDR1 SGHNT and CDR2 YYREEE (reference sequence). The V gene lost 0 bases and the J gene lost 0 bases, with 8 bases spanning the gap. This CDR3 contains 15 residues. In DNA, the CDR3 is TGTGCCAGCAGCTTGGCTCCGACTAGCACAGATACGCAGTATTTT. It encodes CASSLAPTSTDTQYF.

J is TRBJ1-6 and V is TRBV5-1, with TRBD1 identical over 8 bases. This CDR3 contains 19 residues. The ends lost 4 bases at V and 10 bases at J; junction bases unmatched: 22. CDR1 SGHRS and CDR2 YFSETQ come from the germline V gene. In nucleotides, the CDR3 is TGCGCCAGCAGCCCAGACCAAGGGACAGGCGGGTTTTTGGTGTCACCCCTCCACTTT. Protein product: CASSPDQGTGGFLVSPLHF.

The CDR3 nucleotides read TGTGCCATCAGTGACCCACCACCGACAGAGAACACTGAAGCTTTCTTT. The encoded protein is CAISDPPPTENTEAFF. The chain carries TRBV10-3 and TRBJ1-1; perhaps TRBD1 as D (5 bases). The length of the CDR3 is 16 residues. The V and J ends lost 3 bases and 1 base respectively, with 15 bases between them. CDR1 ENHRY and CDR2 SYGVKD come from the germline V gene.

The chain has TRBV18 and TRBJ2-7, with unresolved D. Trimming stripped 5 bases from V and 3 bases from J, with 11 bases between. The CDR3 consists of 13 residues. Germline assignment: CDR1 KGHSH and CDR2 LQKENI. DNA of the CDR3: TGTGCCAGCTCAGAATCCAATGTCTACGAGCAGTACTTC. Translating gives CASSESNVYEQYF.

The chain combines TRBV27 with TRBJ2-2, with 8 bases aligning to TRBD1. The ends lost 5 bases at V and 4 bases at J; junction bases unmatched: 3. CDR3 size: 14 residues. The V gene's germline CDR1 is MNHEY and CDR2 SMNVEV (reference sequence). The CDR3 here is CASSRTGITGELFF. The CDR3 coding sequence is TGTGCCAGCAGTCGGACAGGGATCACCGGGGAGCTGTTTTTT.

The rearrangement joins TRBV4-1 to TRBJ2-7; TRBD1 is a possible D gene (6 bases). The germline V and J ends were trimmed by 3 bases and 0 bases, with 9 bases remaining between them. Per germline, CDR1 MGHRA and CDR2 YSYEKL. This CDR3 spans 14 amino acids. The CDR3 DNA is TGCGCCAGCAGCCACCGGGACAACTCCTACGAGCAGTACTTC. Its protein product is CASSHRDNSYEQYF.

This clone was detected once. This sequence joins TRBV5-4 and TRBJ2-7; 8 bases are a match to TRBD2. Germline V gene lookup returns CDR1 SGHNT and CDR2 YYREEE (reference sequence). The CDR3 has 15 residues. The V gene end was trimmed by 0 bases and the J gene end by 3 bases; junction bases not matched to a gene: 5. This CDR3 is CASSLAAGASYEQYF. Here the CDR3 DNA reads TGTGCCAGCAGCTTGGCAGCGGGGGCCAGCTACGAGCAGTACTTC.

The chain employs TRBV7-2 and TRBJ1-3, with TRBD1 as a possible D gene (6 bases). CDR3 length equals 13 residues. Between the trimmed V and J ends, which lost 5 bases and 2 bases, there was a span of 7 bases. Germline assignment: CDR1 SGHTA and CDR2 FQGNSA. The CDR3 protein is CASSPGAGNTIYF. The DNA for the CDR3 is TGTGCCAGCAGCCCAGGGGCTGGAAACACCATATATTTT. The full variable domain, rest sourced from reference TRBV7-2 and TRBJ1-3, is GAGVSQSPSNKVTEKGKDVELRCDPISGHTALYWYRQSLGQGLEFLIYFQGNSAPDKSGLPSDRFSAERTGGSVSTLTIQRTQQEDSAVYLCASSPGAGNTIYFGEGSWLTVV.

The V and J genes are TRBV5-6 and TRBJ2-5; D might be TRBD2 (5 bases). This CDR3 spans 14 amino acids. V was clipped by 4 bases and J by 5 bases, with 15 bases between them. Germline V gene data show CDR1 as SGHDT and CDR2 as YYEEEE. CDR3 DNA sequence: TGTGCCAGCAGCCAGAGAGGGATAGGGGAGACCCAGTACTTC. Translating it yields CASSQRGIGETQYF.

This sequence joins TRBV29-1 and TRBJ2-7; D possibly uses TRBD1 or TRBD2 (5 bases each). CDR1 SQVTM and CDR2 ANQGSEA come from the germline V gene. The CDR3 has 12 residues. Deletions cut 4 bases from V and 7 bases from J, with 14 bases between. The CDR3: CSVGTRGGEQYF. The CDR3 nucleotides are TGCAGCGTTGGGACGCGTGGGGGTGAGCAGTACTTC.

J is TRBJ2-7 and V is TRBV6-5; 10 bases line up with TRBD1. The CDR3 consists of 15 residues. The V gene's germline CDR1 is MNHEY and CDR2 SVGAGI. V lost 6 bases, J lost 4 bases, and 9 bases stayed unmatched. This CDR3 is CASRSAGTGEYEQYF. CDR3 sequence (DNA): TGTGCCAGCAGATCAGCCGGGACAGGGGAGTACGAGCAGTACTTC.

J is TRBJ1-3 and V is TRBV7-2; D is uncertain. The CDR3 is 17 residues long. Germline V gene sequence: CDR1 SGHTA, CDR2 FQGNSA. Deletions cut 3 bases from V and 7 bases from J, with 22 bases between. CDR3 sequence (DNA): TGTGCCAGCAGCTTTTATGGGCCCGATATTTACTGGAACACCATATATTTT. Encoded protein: CASSFYGPDIYWNTIYF. The variable domain in full, with the rest retrieved from reference TRBV7-2 and TRBJ1-3, is GAGVSQSPSNKVTEKGKDVELRCDPISGHTALYWYRQSLGQGLEFLIYFQGNSAPDKSGLPSDRFSAERTGGSVSTLTIQRTQQEDSAVYLCASSFYGPDIYWNTIYFGEGSWLTVV.

The CDR3 reads CASSLVVSEKLFF. CDR3 sequence (DNA): TGTGCCAGCAGTTTAGTCGTGAGCGAAAAACTGTTTTTT. The gene calls are TRBV27 and TRBJ1-4, with no clear D. Germline assignment: CDR1 MNHEY and CDR2 SMNVEV (reference sequence). V shed 2 bases and J shed 8 bases, with 9 bases lying between them. The CDR3 runs to 13 residues.